Listed below are T cell receptor beta chains from one sample, sequenced in a study of control samples from healthy donors and cancer patients. TCRdb's copy holds only in-frame clones and misses some; the assay was immunoSEQ multiplex PCR. The sample includes 150,000 or so clones, about 94% of them seen just once. The specimen sequenced was blood. These receptors all come from a woman aged 25 to 45 in good health. The CDR3 runs from the conserved cysteine through the conserved F or W. The D gene is left open where the match is weak. Size is omitted from some rows. Given values are once, few, many or a class for expanded clones.

j_gene	abundance	d_gene	v_gene	CDR3nt	CDR3aa
TRBJ2-7	-	TRBD1	TRBV4-1	TGCGCCAGCAGCCAAGGGACAGGCTACGAGCAGTACTTC	CASSQGTGYEQYF
TRBJ2-2	-	-	TRBV2	TGTGCCAGCAGTGAGAGCAGGGGGGGCACCGGGGAGCTGTTTTTT	CASSESRGGTGELFF
TRBJ1-2	-	TRBD1	TRBV7-9	TGTGCCAGCAGTTACCCGACAGGGGGCGGTGGCTACACCTTC	CASSYPTGGGGYTF
TRBJ2-2	-	-	TRBV6-5	TGTGCCAGCAGTTCTATCGGGACAACGAACACCGGGGAGCTGTTTTTT	CASSSIGTTNTGELFF
TRBJ1-3	-	-	TRBV28	TGTGCCAGCAGCCACCGCCCCTCTGGAAACACCATATATTTT	CASSHRPSGNTIYF
TRBJ2-2	-	TRBD1	TRBV7-3	TGTGCCAGCAGCTGGACAGGGAACACCGGGGAGCTGTTTTTT	CASSWTGNTGELFF
TRBJ2-5	-	-	TRBV11-2	TGTGCCAGCAGCCCCGGGAACCGGTTAGCGCCAGAGACCCAGTACTTC	CASSPGNRLAPETQYF
TRBJ1-4	once	TRBD1	TRBV10-2	TGCGCCAGCAGTTCGACAGGGAGGCTGTTTTTT	CASSSTGRLFF
TRBJ1-2	-	-	TRBV24-1	TGTGCCACCAGTGATACTAACTATGGCTACACCTTC	CATSDTNYGYTF
TRBJ2-7	once	-	TRBV6-5	TGTGCCAGCAGTCCGGATCTGCGCTACGAGCAGTACTTC	CASSPDLRYEQYF
TRBJ2-4	-	-	TRBV27	TGTGCCAGCCGCCCTGGGGGGTCTGGACACATTCAGTACTTC	CASRPGGSGHIQYF
TRBJ1-1	-	-	TRBV5-1	TGCGCCAGCAGCTTGGGCCAGGGGAGGGAAGCTTTCTTT	CASSLGQGREAFF
TRBJ2-7	-	-	TRBV12-3/TRBV12-4	TGTGCCAGCAGTTTAGTCCTAGTCTACGAGCAGTACTTC	CASSLVLVYEQYF
TRBJ2-3	-	TRBD2	TRBV4-3	TGCGCCAGCAGCCAAGCTAGCGGGAGTGGGGCAGATACGCAGTATTTT	CASSQASGSGADTQYF